This is a list of T cell receptor beta chains from one sample in a study of T cell repertoires in cytomegalovirus infection. MiXCR, applied by TCRdb to the reads, yields one record per CDR3 protein. The sample has around 630,000 distinct CDR3 sequences; less than 25% are singletons. The sample taken for sequencing was CD8+ T cells from PBMCs. Every receptor here comes from a human donor in good health (CMV status not recorded). Some clones in this sample may be carry-over from other donors' samples. The CDR3 runs from the conserved cysteine through the conserved F or W. The D gene is left open where the match is weak. Only part of the rows carry a size: once, few, many, or a class if the clone is expanded.

TRBJ2-6 15 - - TRBV14 TGTGCCAGCAGCCCCCATTGGCCTGGGGCCAACGTCCTGACTTTC CASSPHWPGANVLTF
TRBJ2-2 16 few - TRBV2 TGTGCCAGCAGTCCGGGACTTTCTTTCCACACCGGGGAGCTGTTTTTT CASSPGLSFHTGELFF
TRBJ2-1 15 - - TRBV20-1 TGCAGTGCTAGAGATGGGGCAACCTCCTACAATGAGCAGTTCTTC CSARDGATSYNEQFF
TRBJ2-1 11 few - TRBV20-1 TGCAGTGCTAGAGCTCGCGGTGAGCAGTTCTTC CSARARGEQFF
TRBJ2-1 16 many TRBD2 TRBV7-9 TGTGCCAGCAGCTCCTCCGGGACTAGCGGCCGAAATGAGCAGTTCTTC CASSSSGTSGRNEQFF
TRBJ2-5 16 many TRBD2 TRBV7-8 TGTGCCAGCAGCTTGACTAGCGGGGGGCGATTAGGGACCCAGTACTTC CASSLTSGGRLGTQYF
TRBJ2-2 12 many TRBD1 TRBV2 TGTGCCAGCCGGGACAGGGCCGGGGAGCTGTTTTTT CASRDRAGELFF
TRBJ2-2 12 few - TRBV29-1 TGCAGCGTTGGGGGGGAGGCCGGGGAGCTGTTTTTT CSVGGEAGELFF
TRBJ2-1 12 - TRBD1 TRBV6-2/TRBV6-3 TGTGCCAGCAGTGACTACAGGGGTGAGCAGTTCTTC CASSDYRGEQFF
TRBJ1-4 20 few TRBD1 TRBV7-9 TGTGCCAGCAGCCCCCCTTTTTTGAGGATTACCGGGACAGGGAATGAAAAACTGTTTTTT CASSPPFLRITGTGNEKLFF
TRBJ1-6 18 few - TRBV2 TGTGCCATCATCTCTCGACAGAGTGTAGATTCCTATAATTCACCCCTCCACTTT CAIISRQSVDSYNSPLHF
TRBJ2-1 15 - TRBD2 TRBV28 TGTGCCAGCAGTTGGAACAGCGGGGGGGCAAATGAGCAGTTCTTC CASSWNSGGANEQFF
TRBJ2-3 14 few TRBD1 TRBV6-4 TGTGCCAGCAGGGGGGACAGGGAAGCAGATACGCAGTATTTT CASRGDREADTQYF
TRBJ2-3 22 few TRBD2 TRBV5-1 TGCGCCAGCAGCTTGGACCCCCTTATAGCGGGGGGGCGATTCTCGGCAACAGATACGCAGTATTTT CASSLDPLIAGGRFSATDTQYF
TRBJ2-7 12 - - TRBV15 TGTGCCACCAGCAGAGAATATTACGAGCAGTACTTC CATSREYYEQYF
TRBJ1-1 16 few - TRBV7-9 TGTGCCAGCAGCTCATCTGTTGTTGGGCCGAACACTGAAGCTTTCTTT CASSSSVVGPNTEAFF
TRBJ2-7 15 - - TRBV27 TGTGCCAGCAGTTTACTACGACAGTCCCGTGACGAGCAGTACTTC CASSLLRQSRDEQYF
TRBJ2-5 18 - TRBD1 TRBV28 TGTGCCAGCAGTTTATTAGGGGGGGGACAGGGGTTTCCAGAGACCCAGTACTTC CASSLLGGGQGFPETQYF
TRBJ1-1 15 - - TRBV29-1 TGCAGCGTTGAGGAATATCCTCAGATGAACACTGAAGCTTTCTTT CSVEEYPQMNTEAFF
TRBJ1-3 16 once - TRBV7-6 TGTGCCAGCAGCTTAGGACAGCCCGGCCCTGGAAACACCATATATTTT CASSLGQPGPGNTIYF